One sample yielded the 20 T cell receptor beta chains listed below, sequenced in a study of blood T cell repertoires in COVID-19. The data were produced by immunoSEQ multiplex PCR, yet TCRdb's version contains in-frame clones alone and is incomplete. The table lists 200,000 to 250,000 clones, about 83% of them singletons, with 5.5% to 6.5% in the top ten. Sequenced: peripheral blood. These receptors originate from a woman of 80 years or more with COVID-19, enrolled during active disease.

The CDR3 reads CASSLDPGGENIQYF. The CDR3 DNA reads as TGCGCCAGCAGCTTGGACCCAGGGGGTGAAAACATTCAGTACTTC. This sequence joins TRBV5-1 and TRBJ2-4, with 7 bases that match TRBD1. V dropped 0 bases and J dropped 5; count of bases not matched to a gene: 5. Germline V lookup: CDR1 SGHRS, CDR2 YFSETQ. The CDR3 consists of 15 residues.

This chain's CDR3 is CASSHSSGGSETQYF. The DNA for the CDR3 is TGTGCCAGCAGCCATAGTAGCGGGGGGTCGGAGACCCAGTACTTC. The chain joins TRBV3-1 (or the pseudogene TRBV3-2) to TRBJ2-5, with 10 positions matching TRBD2. The CDR3 is 15 residues long. The germline V gene encodes CDR1 LGHDT and CDR2 YNNKEL (reference sequence). The ends lost 3 bases at V and 5 bases at J; junction bases unmatched: 6.

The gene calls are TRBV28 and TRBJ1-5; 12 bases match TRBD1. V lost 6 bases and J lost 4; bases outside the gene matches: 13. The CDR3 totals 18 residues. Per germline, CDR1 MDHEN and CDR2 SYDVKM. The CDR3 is CASRARGTGGFGNQPQHF. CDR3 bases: TGTGCCAGCAGAGCAAGAGGGACAGGGGGCTTTGGGAATCAGCCCCAGCATTTT.

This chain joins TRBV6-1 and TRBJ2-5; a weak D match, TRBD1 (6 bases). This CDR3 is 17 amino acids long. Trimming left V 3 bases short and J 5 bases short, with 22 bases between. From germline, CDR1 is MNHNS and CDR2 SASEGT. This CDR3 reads CASSESVGGAKAETQYF. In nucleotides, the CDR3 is TGTGCCAGCAGTGAGTCGGTTGGGGGCGCGAAGGCTGAGACCCAGTACTTC.

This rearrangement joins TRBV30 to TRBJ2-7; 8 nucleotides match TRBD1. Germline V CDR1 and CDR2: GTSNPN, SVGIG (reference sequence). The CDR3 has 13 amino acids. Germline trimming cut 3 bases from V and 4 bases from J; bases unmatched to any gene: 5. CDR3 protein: CAWSSGQDYEQYF. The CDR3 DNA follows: TGTGCCTGGAGCTCGGGACAGGATTACGAGCAGTACTTC.

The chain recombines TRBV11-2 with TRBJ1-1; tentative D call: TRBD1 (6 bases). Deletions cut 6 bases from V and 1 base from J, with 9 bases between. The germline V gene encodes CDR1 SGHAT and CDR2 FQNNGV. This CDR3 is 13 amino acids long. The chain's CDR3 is CASRGQPNTEAFF. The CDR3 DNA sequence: TGTGCCAGCAGGGGACAACCGAACACTGAAGCTTTCTTT.

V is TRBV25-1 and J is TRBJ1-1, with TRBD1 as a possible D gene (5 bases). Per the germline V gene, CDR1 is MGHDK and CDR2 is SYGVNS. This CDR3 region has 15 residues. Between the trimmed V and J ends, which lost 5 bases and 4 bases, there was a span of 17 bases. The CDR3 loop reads CASSRGRAGSTEAFF. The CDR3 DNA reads TGTGCCAGCAGTCGCGGCAGGGCTGGAAGCACTGAAGCTTTCTTT.

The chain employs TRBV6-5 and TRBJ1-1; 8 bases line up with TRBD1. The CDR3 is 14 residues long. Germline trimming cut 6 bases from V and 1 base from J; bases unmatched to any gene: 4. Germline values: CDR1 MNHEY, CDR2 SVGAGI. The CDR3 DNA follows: TGTGCCAGCAGACTTGGGACAGGGAACACTGAAGCTTTCTTT. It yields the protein CASRLGTGNTEAFF.

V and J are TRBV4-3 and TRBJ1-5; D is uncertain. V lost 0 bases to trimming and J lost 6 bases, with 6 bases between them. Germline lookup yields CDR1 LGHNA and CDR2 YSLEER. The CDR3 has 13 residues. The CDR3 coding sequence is TGCGCCAGCAGCCAAGAACTAAGTCAGCCCCAGCATTTT. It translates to CASSQELSQPQHF.

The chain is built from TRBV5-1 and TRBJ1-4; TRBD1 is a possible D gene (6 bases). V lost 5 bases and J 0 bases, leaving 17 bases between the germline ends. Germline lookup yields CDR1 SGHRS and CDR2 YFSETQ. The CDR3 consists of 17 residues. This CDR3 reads CASSHRAAVSTNEKLFF. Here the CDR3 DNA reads TGCGCCAGCAGTCACAGGGCCGCCGTTTCAACTAATGAAAAACTGTTTTTT.

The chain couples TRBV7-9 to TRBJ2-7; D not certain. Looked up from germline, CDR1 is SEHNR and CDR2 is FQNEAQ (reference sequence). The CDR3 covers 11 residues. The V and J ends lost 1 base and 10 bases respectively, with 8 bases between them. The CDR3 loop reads CASSLESDQYF. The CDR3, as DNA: TGTGCCAGCAGCTTAGAGTCAGATCAGTACTTC.

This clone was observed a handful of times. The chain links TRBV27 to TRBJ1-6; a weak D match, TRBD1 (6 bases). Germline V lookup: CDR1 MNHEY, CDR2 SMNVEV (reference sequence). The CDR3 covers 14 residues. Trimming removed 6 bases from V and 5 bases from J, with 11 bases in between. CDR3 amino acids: CASRLGQNNSPLHF. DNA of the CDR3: TGTGCCAGCAGACTCGGACAGAATAATTCACCCCTCCACTTT.

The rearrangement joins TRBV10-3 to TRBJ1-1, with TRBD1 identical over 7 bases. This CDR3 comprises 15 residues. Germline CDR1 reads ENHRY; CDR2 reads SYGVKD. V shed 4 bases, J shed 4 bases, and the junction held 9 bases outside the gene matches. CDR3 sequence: CAISARQGDGTEAFF. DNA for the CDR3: TGTGCCATCAGTGCGCGACAGGGAGACGGCACTGAAGCTTTCTTT.

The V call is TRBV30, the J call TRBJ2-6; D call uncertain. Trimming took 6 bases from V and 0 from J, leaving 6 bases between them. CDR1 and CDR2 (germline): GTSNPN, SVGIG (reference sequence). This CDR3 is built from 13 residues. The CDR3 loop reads CACTVSGANVLTF. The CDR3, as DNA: TGTGCCTGTACAGTCTCTGGGGCCAACGTCCTGACTTTC.

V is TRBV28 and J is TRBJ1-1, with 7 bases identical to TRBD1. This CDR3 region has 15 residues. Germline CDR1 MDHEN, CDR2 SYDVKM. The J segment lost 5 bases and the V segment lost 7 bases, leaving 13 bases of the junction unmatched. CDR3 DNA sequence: TGTGCCAGCATCTCACCCAGGGGGAGGAGTACTGAAGCTTTCTTT. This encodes CASISPRGRSTEAFF.

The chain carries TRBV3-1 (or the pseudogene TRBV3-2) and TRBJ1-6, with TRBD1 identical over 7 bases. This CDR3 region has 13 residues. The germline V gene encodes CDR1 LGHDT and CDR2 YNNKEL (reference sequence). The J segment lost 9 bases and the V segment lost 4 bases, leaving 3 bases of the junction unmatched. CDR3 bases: TGTGCCAGCAGCCGGAGGGACAGTTCACCCCTCCACTTT. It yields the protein CASSRRDSSPLHF.

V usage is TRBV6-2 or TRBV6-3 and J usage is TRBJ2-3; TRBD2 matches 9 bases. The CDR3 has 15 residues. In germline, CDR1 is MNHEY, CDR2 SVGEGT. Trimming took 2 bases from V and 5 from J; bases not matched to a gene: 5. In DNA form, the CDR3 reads TGTGCCAGCAGTTACGGCGGGGGGGCTTTAGATACGCAGTATTTT. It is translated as CASSYGGGALDTQYF.

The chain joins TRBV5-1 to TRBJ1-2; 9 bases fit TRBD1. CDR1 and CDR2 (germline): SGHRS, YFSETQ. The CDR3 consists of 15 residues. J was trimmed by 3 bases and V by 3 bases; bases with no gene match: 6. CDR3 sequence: CASSWTGDSDYGYTF. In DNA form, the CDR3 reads TGCGCCAGCAGCTGGACAGGGGACAGCGACTATGGCTACACCTTC. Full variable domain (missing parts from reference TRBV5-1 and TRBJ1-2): KAGVTQTPRYLIKTRGQQVTLSCSPISGHRSVSWYQQTPGQGLQFLFEYFSETQRNKGNFPGRFSGRQFSNSRSEMNVSTLELGDSALYLCASSWTGDSDYGYTFGSGTRLTVV.

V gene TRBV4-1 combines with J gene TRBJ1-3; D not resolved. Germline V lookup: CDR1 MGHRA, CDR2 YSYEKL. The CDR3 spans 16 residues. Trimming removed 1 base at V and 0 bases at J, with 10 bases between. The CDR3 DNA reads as TGCGCCAGCAGCCAAGTCGGCCGGAGCTCTGGAAACACCATATATTTT. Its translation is CASSQVGRSSGNTIYF.

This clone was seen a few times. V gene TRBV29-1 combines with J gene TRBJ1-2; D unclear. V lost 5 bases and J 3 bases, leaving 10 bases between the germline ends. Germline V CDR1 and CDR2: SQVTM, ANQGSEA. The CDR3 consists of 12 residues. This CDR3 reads CSVFSLDYGYTF. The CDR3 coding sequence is TGCAGCGTTTTCAGTCTGGACTATGGCTACACCTTC.